This T cell receptor (beta chain) was recorded in a study of T cells expressing NK-cell markers. Study details: According to the study, TCR beta repertoires originated from sorted CD3+CD56+NKG2C+, CD3+CD56+NKG2C- and CD3+CD56-NKG2C+ T cells.

The CDR3 is made up of 16 amino acids. Germline V gives CDR1 SGHVS, CDR2 FQNEAQ. Whole-study findings and limits: Dominant NKG2C+ clonotypes accounted for roughly 1.0-7.0% of CD8+ T cells in 5 to 7 donors. Several donors showed these clonotypes also leading the CD3+CD56-NKG2C+ fraction.

With the 5' RACE reads reprocessed, TCRdb shows one record per CDR3 protein and no DNA. The specimen's table records about 460,000 distinct CDR3 sequences. Comments on this clonotype: Its antigen is undetermined.

The sequencing input was blood T cells: a sorted CD56 or NKG2C T cell subset, CD4+ or CD8+ T cells, or bulk PBMC T cells (not recorded which). The TCR was taken from a woman aged 50 to 60 in good health. The V and J genes are TRBV7-8 and TRBJ1-4. The chain's CDR3 is CASSLAGRATNEKLFF.